This T cell receptor beta chain is drawn from a study of blood T cell repertoires in COVID-19 (TCRdb year 2020). Context from the whole study: Collaborator samples came from the United States, Italy and Spain and covered acute and convalescent phases of COVID-19. Subjects who had been exposed to COVID-19, were actively infected with it, or had recovered from it provided the deeply sampled blood TCRbeta repertoires that made up the dataset. A de-identified subject ID, COVID-19 status, age in years and sex were almost always included in the sample metadata. The material from the prospective study consisted of cDNA or gDNA derived from T cells, B-cell-depleted T cells, or PBMCs. HLA class I and class II types, where available, came from metadata supplied by the sample provider rather than from assay-based typing. Samples were obtained from the ongoing ImmuneRACE study (first 160 participants) and from over 1,000 subjects provided by 6 global collaborators. A freely available public database, intended as a resource for researchers studying the immune response to SARS-CoV-2, is where the repertoires were released.

For this clone: This clone's antigen is unknown. It has no much larger one-base neighbor in the sample; base qualities were not kept.

Summary of the overall study and its limitations: The quantity of clinical and demographic metadata differed by source and by participant and was supplied without curation.

The collaborating institutions used their own protocols to collect whole blood in K2EDTA tubes. For TCRbeta analysis, collaborator samples were shipped as frozen whole blood, as isolated PBMCs, or as DNA extracted from either sample type. According to the germline V gene, CDR1 reads MNHEY and CDR2 reads SVGEGT. The CDR3 runs 16 amino acids, cysteine and phenylalanine included. Just CDR3 DNA is preserved here, 48 bases in frame from base 1. V is cut back by 2 bases and J by 4 bases, with 0 bases in the junction unmatched. TCRbeta CDR3 regions were amplified from genomic DNA using the immunoSEQ Assay, a bias-controlled multiplex PCR. In the source study's methods: The number of nucleated cells in each sample was estimated by amplification of reference gene primers within the assay. Sequence reads were collapsed and filtered to measure the absolute abundance of every unique TCRbeta CDR3 rearrangement. For each sample, productive Simpson clonality was calculated by taking the square root of Simpson's diversity index across productive rearrangements. Not all clones reach the TCRdb copy of this immuneACCESS table, which keeps in-frame sequences only. Checked studies attribute under half of the gap to unresolved V genes and leave the rest unexplained. Clone size and the V and J calls come from that table; the DNA yielded D and trimming. The sample data list about 140,000 clones, and more than 60% of these were observed just once. The ten largest make up approximately 9.4% of the sample.

In this chain, TRBV6-2 or TRBV6-3 is recombined with TRBJ2-1; TRBD2 agrees with 15 junctional bases. The sequenced sample was peripheral blood. The clonotype comes from a woman in her fifties or sixties with active or convalescent COVID-19. The CDR3 protein: CASSYGTSGGYNEQFF. At the DNA level, the sequence is TGTGCCAGCAGTTACGGGACTAGCGGGGGGTACAATGAGCAGTTCTTC.